This TCR beta chain was sequenced during a study of naive and memory T cell subsets. Amplification of ligated cDNA took four PCR rounds with SP2 and nested alpha and beta constant primers. TCRdb re-analysed the UMI-ligation and nested PCR reads in MiXCR, keeping a single row per CDR3 protein. The sample holds more than 30,000 distinct CDR3 sequences, about 11% seen once. A remark on this clonotype: What it recognizes is unknown.

The sample's treatment: skin biopsy from PPD injection site in Mantoux-positive individual. TCR cDNA received a 3' ligated oligonucleotide that carried a UMI. Tuberculin skin test biopsies were taken where PPD was injected in Mantoux-positive people. Unsorted total RNA, about 1 to 1000 ng, was DNase treated before reverse transcription. The germline V gene encodes CDR1 SGHDN and CDR2 FVKESK. Trimming pared 4 bases from V and 3 bases from J, leaving 9 bases between. This CDR3 has 13 amino acids. Study-wide findings and caveats: Potentially, T cell activation and differentiation skew this RNA-based measurement.

The gene calls are TRBV14 and TRBJ1-1; D is undetermined. Source: skin, taken from a tuberculin skin test site. The origin of this receptor is an adult in good health. The CDR3 DNA reads TGTGCCAGCAGCCGCATTTGGGACACTGAAGCTTTCTTT. As protein: CASSRIWDTEAFF.